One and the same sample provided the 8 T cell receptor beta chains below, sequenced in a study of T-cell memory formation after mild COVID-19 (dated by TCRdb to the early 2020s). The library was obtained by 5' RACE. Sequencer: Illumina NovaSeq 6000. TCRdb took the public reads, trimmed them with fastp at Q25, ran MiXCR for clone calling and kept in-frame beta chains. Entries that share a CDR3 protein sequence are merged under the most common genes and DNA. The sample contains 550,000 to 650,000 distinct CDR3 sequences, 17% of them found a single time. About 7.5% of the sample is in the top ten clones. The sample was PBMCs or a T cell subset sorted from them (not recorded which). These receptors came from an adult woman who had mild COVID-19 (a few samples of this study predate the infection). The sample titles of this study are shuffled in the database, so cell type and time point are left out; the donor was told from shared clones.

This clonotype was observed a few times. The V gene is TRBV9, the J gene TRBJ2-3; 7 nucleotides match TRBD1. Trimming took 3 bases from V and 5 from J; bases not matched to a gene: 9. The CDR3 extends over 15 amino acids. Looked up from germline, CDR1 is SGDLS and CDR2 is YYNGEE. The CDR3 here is CASSDSRGPGDTQYF. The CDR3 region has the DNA TGTGCCAGCAGCGATTCAAGGGGGCCGGGAGATACGCAGTATTTT.

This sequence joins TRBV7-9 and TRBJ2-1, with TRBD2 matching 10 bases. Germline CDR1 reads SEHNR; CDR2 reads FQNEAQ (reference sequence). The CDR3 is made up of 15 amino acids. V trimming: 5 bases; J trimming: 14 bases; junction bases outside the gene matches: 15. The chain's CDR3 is CASSPKWTSGDEEFF. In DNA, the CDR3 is TGTGCCAGCAGCCCGAAGTGGACTAGCGGTGACGAGGAGTTCTTC. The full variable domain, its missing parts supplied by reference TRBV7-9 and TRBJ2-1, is DTGVSQNPRHKITKRGQNVTFRCDPISEHNRLYWYRQTLGQGPEFLTYFQNEAQLEKSRLLSDRFSAERPKGSFSTLEIQRTEQGDSAMYLCASSPKWTSGDEEFFGPGTRLTVL.

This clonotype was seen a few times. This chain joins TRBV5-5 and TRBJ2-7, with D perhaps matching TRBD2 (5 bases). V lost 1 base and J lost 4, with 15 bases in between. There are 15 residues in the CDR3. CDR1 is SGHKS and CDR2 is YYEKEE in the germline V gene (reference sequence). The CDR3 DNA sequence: TGTGCCAGCAGCTTGTCTGAGGGATTCCCGTACGAGCAGTACTTC. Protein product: CASSLSEGFPYEQYF.

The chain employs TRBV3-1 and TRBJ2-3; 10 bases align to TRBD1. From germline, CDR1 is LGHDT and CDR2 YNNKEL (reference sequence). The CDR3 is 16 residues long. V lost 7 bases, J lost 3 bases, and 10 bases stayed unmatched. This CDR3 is CASTPGQGWSTDTQYF. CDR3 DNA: TGTGCCAGCACGCCGGGACAGGGGTGGTCGACAGATACGCAGTATTTT.

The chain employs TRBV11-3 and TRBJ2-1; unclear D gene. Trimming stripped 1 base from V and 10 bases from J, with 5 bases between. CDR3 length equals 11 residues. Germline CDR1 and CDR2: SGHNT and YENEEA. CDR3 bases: TGTGCCAGCAGCTTAGTCTTGGAGCAGTTCTTC. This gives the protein CASSLVLEQFF.

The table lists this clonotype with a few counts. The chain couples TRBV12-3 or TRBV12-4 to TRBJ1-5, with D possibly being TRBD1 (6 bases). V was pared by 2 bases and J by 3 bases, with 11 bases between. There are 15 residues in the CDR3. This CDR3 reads CASSLIGTYNQPQHF. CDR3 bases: TGTGCCAGCAGTTTAATTGGGACATACAATCAGCCCCAGCATTTT.

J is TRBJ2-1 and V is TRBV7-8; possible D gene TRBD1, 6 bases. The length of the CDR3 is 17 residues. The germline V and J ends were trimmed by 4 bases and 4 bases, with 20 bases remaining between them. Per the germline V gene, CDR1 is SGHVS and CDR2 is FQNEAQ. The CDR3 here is CASSSWTVIRQYNEQFF. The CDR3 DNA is TGTGCCAGCAGCTCATGGACAGTAATAAGGCAGTACAATGAGCAGTTCTTC.

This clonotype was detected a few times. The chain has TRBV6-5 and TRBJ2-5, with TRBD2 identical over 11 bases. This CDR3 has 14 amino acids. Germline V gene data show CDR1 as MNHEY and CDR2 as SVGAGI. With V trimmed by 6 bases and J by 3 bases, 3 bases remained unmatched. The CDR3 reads CASRRGLAEETQYF. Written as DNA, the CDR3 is TGTGCCAGCAGGCGGGGACTAGCGGAAGAGACCCAGTACTTC.